These 16 T cell receptor beta chains came from one sample sequenced in a study of T cells after posttransplantation cyclophosphamide. Treatment was busulfan-fludarabine conditioning, a marrow graft, and cyclophosphamide on days +3 and +4. The table came from immunoSEQ multiplex PCR; TCRdb's copy has only in-frame clones and leaves some out. The table has some 19,000 clones, over 65% seen once; the top ten hold 25% to 30%. The specimen comprised PBMCs, sampled after an allogeneic stem cell transplant with post-transplant cyclophosphamide. The receptors here all came from a male patient younger than 45 who received an allogeneic stem cell transplant from a related donor, was CMV-positive, and had acute GVHD only. Some T cells may be graft donor cells.

This chain joins TRBV7-2 and TRBJ2-2; TRBD2 aligns across 13 bases. The germline gives CDR1 SGHTA, CDR2 FQGNSA. Trimming cost V 5 bases and J 5 bases; bases outside gene matches: 8. This CDR3 has 17 residues. The DNA for the CDR3 is TGTGCCAGCAGCAGACTAGCGGGGGGAATTGTGACCGGGGAGCTGTTTTTT. Its translation is CASSRLAGGIVTGELFF.

This chain joins TRBV19 and TRBJ2-3; 7 positions match TRBD1. CDR3 length equals 15 residues. The trim removed 1 base at V and 3 bases at J, leaving 4 bases unmatched. The germline V gene has CDR1 LNHDA and CDR2 SQIVND (reference sequence). Here the CDR3 DNA reads TGTGCCAGTAGTATAGTCGCCAGGGGGACAGATACGCAGTATTTT. Its translation: CASSIVARGTDTQYF.

J is TRBJ1-2 and V is TRBV10-3; 11 nucleotides match TRBD1. Trimming at V came to 5 bases and at J to 4 bases, leaving 6 bases not matched to a gene. Germline V gene data show CDR1 as ENHRY and CDR2 as SYGVKD. This CDR3 comprises 15 residues. CDR3 in DNA: TGTGCCATCAGTAACGGGACAGGGGGAGGCTATGGCTACACCTTC. It is translated as CAISNGTGGGYGYTF.

The chain carries TRBV7-9 and TRBJ2-3; 8 bases align to TRBD1. Trimming took 5 bases from V and 3 from J; bases not matched to a gene: 10. Germline V gene lookup returns CDR1 SEHNR and CDR2 FQNEAQ (reference sequence). This CDR3 is built from 16 residues. The CDR3 bases are TGTGCCAGCAGCGCCGCAGGGGGCGTTTTAACAGATACGCAGTATTTT. Residues: CASSAAGGVLTDTQYF.

This chain connects TRBV6-1 to TRBJ2-3; 9 positions agree with TRBD2. The J segment lost 10 bases and the V segment lost 5 bases, leaving 10 bases of the junction unmatched. The CDR3 has 14 amino acids. Germline-derived CDR1 and CDR2 are MNHNS and SASEGT. The CDR3 loop is CASSSGTSYYPQYF. DNA of the CDR3: TGTGCCAGCAGTAGCGGGACTAGCTACTACCCGCAGTATTTT.

This clone was counted a few times. V gene TRBV30 combines with J gene TRBJ1-1; no clear D gene. This CDR3 contains 11 residues. From germline, CDR1 is GTSNPN and CDR2 SVGIG (reference sequence). Trimming took 3 bases from V and 11 from J, leaving 13 bases between them. The DNA for the CDR3 is TGTGCCTGGAGAGAGGCGGGGTCGGCTTTCTTT. It yields the protein CAWREAGSAFF.

The chain employs TRBV7-3 and TRBJ2-5; weak D call: TRBD1 (5 bases). The germline V and J ends were trimmed by 2 bases and 1 base, with 11 bases remaining between them. This CDR3 region has 15 residues. Germline values: CDR1 SGHTA, CDR2 FQGTGA. CDR3 in amino acids: CASSLVAGPQETQYF. The CDR3 coding sequence is TGTGCCAGCAGCTTAGTAGCAGGGCCCCAAGAGACCCAGTACTTC. Looking up the rest from reference TRBV7-3 and TRBJ2-5 gives the full variable domain: GAGVSQTPSNKVTEKGKYVELRCDPISGHTALYWYRQSLGQGPEFLIYFQGTGAADDSGLPNDRFFAVRPEGSVSTLKIQRTERGDSAVYLCASSLVAGPQETQYFGPGTRLLVL.

Points on this clone: One end of the junction does not line up with germline, which may come from a read error. This chain links TRBV14 with TRBJ2-3; TRBD1 aligns across 7 bases. Germline CDR1 SGHDN, CDR2 FVKESK. The CDR3 runs to 13 residues. The CDR3 region has the DNA TGTGCCAGCAGCCAAGAAGACAGGGCAGTAGTGAATTTT. Amino acid sequence: CASSQEDRAVVNF.

This clone was recorded once. This rearrangement joins TRBV7-7 to TRBJ2-5; 8 bases line up with TRBD1. With V trimmed by 5 bases and J by 4 bases, 9 bases remained unmatched. Germline V gives CDR1 SSHAT, CDR2 FNYEAQ (reference sequence). There are 15 residues in the CDR3. CDR3 in amino acids: CASSAGQARRETQYF. The CDR3 coding sequence is TGTGCCAGCAGCGCGGGACAGGCGAGGCGAGAGACCCAGTACTTC.

This clone was seen more than once but under ten times. CDR3 in amino acids: CASSLFTAGRGSSFNQPQHF. The CDR3 nucleotides read TGTGCCAGCAGTTTATTTACAGCCGGCAGGGGGTCCTCTTTCAATCAGCCCCAGCATTTT. The rearrangement uses TRBV28 and TRBJ1-5; 7 bases fit TRBD1. This CDR3 contains 20 residues. The V segment lost 1 base and the J segment 3 bases; nucleotides outside the gene matches: 18. Germline CDR1 MDHEN, CDR2 SYDVKM.

This clone has a handful of counts. The chain carries TRBV2 and TRBJ2-5; D is ambiguous. Germline assignment: CDR1 SNHLY and CDR2 FYNNEI. V was trimmed by 2 bases and J by 1 base, leaving 5 bases between them. The CDR3 is 13 residues long. CDR3 in DNA: TGTGCCAGCAGTGAACGCGGCCAAGAGACCCAGTACTTC. Protein sequence: CASSERGQETQYF.

This chain connects TRBV7-9 to TRBJ2-7, with a possible D match to TRBD2 (7 bases). Germline V gene data show CDR1 as SEHNR and CDR2 as FQNEAQ (reference sequence). This CDR3 region has 14 residues. V gave up 7 bases and J gave up 1 base, with 14 bases separating them. CDR3 region: CASTEGGPSYEQYF. DNA for the CDR3: TGTGCCAGCACAGAGGGGGGGCCGTCCTACGAGCAGTACTTC.

J is TRBJ2-7 and V is TRBV7-2; D might be TRBD1 (5 bases). This CDR3 has 15 amino acids. Trimming took off 2 bases at V and 0 bases at J, with 11 bases between the two ends. Germline V CDR1 and CDR2: SGHTA, FQGNSA. This CDR3 is CASSLSSGNSYEQYF. CDR3 bases: TGTGCCAGCAGCTTATCTTCAGGGAACTCCTACGAGCAGTACTTC.

V is TRBV19 and J is TRBJ2-7, with 13 bases matching TRBD2. Trimming took 9 bases from V and 3 from J; bases not matched to a gene: 11. The CDR3 contains 16 residues. Germline lookup yields CDR1 LNHDA and CDR2 SQIVND (reference sequence). CDR3 in amino acids: CASHPTGTSGDYEQYF. CDR3 in DNA: TGTGCCAGCCACCCGACGGGGACTAGCGGGGACTACGAGCAGTACTTC.

This clone was detected only a few times. The chain is built from TRBV2 and TRBJ2-5, with 7 bases that match TRBD1. This CDR3 is 13 amino acids long. V shed 4 bases, J shed 3 bases, and the junction held 2 bases outside the gene matches. CDR1 and CDR2 from the germline V gene are SNHLY and FYNNEI. The CDR3 here is CASSVDREETQYF. The CDR3 nucleotides read TGTGCCAGCAGTGTAGACAGGGAAGAGACCCAGTACTTC.

In its sample, this clone was seen once. This sample also contains other DNA sequences that code for the same CDR3. This chain connects TRBV19 to TRBJ1-6, with unresolved D. The CDR3 spans 15 residues. The ends were cut back, 4 bases at V and 0 bases at J, with 7 bases in the middle. Germline CDR1 reads LNHDA; CDR2 reads SQIVND (reference sequence). The CDR3 sequence: CASSSRSSYNSPLHF. The CDR3 bases are TGTGCCAGTAGTAGCCGGAGCTCCTATAATTCACCCCTCCACTTT. Full variable domain (remainder filled in from reference TRBV19 and TRBJ1-6): DGGITQSPKYLFRKEGQNVTLSCEQNLNHDAMYWYRQDPGQGLRLIYYSQIVNDFQKGDIAEGYSVSREKKESFPLTVTSAQKNPTAFYLCASSSRSSYNSPLHFGNGTRLTVT.